This T cell receptor (beta chain) was profiled in a study of cytomegalovirus exposure and HLA in healthy donors. Notes on the study in general: Per published accounts, TCR beta sequences correctly predicted the HLA-A and HLA-B alleles of most subjects.

PCR employed 60 Vbeta and 13 Jbeta primers. Sequenced by immunoSEQ multiplex PCR; TCRdb stores in-frame clones only, minus some. This sample contains tens of thousands of clones. This CDR3 comprises 17 residues. V shed 7 bases and J 2 bases; nucleotides not matched to a gene: 14. Looked up from germline, CDR1 is SGHRS and CDR2 is YFSETQ. In the case of this clone: Its specificity is unknown.

This cohort consisted of healthy bone marrow donors. The chain recombines TRBV5-1 with TRBJ2-1; 8 bases are a match to TRBD2. Sequenced sample: PBMCs. This TCR was recovered from a man between 18 and 35 years old in good health and CMV-seropositive. As DNA, the CDR3 is TGCGCCAGCGGTCCAAACGGGCGGGGGGCGACCTACAATGAGCAGTTCTTC. It translates to CASGPNGRGATYNEQFF.